A single T cell receptor (beta chain) is shown here with its context. The authors ran the assay at deep level. In the source study's methods: Junction-only sequences without quality scores were provided by ImmunoSEQ, so filtering was different. Data came from immunoSEQ multiplex PCR; TCRdb stores just in-frame clones and leaves some out. D and trimming were read from the DNA, whereas the V and J calls and clone size are those reported in that table. The sample has about 960,000 clones, less than 85% seen once; the top ten hold about 1.5%. The data were obtained in a study of shared clonotypes between healthy human individuals. The split of CD4+ cells yielded CD45RA+ naive and CD45RA-negative memory subsets. Per the germline V gene, CDR1 is GTSNPN and CDR2 is SVGIG (reference sequence). The CDR3 has 15 residues. The germline V and J ends were trimmed by 0 bases and 0 bases, with 8 bases remaining between them.

The source is a man between 18 and 35 years old in good health. The rearrangement links TRBV30 to TRBJ1-4; D is undetermined. Specimen: memory CD4+ T cells sorted from blood. Subset indicated: CD45RA-negative fraction. The CDR3 nucleotides read TGTGCCTGGAGTGTACAGCCCCCAACTAATGAAAAACTGTTTTTT. Translated, it gives CAWSVQPPTNEKLFF.